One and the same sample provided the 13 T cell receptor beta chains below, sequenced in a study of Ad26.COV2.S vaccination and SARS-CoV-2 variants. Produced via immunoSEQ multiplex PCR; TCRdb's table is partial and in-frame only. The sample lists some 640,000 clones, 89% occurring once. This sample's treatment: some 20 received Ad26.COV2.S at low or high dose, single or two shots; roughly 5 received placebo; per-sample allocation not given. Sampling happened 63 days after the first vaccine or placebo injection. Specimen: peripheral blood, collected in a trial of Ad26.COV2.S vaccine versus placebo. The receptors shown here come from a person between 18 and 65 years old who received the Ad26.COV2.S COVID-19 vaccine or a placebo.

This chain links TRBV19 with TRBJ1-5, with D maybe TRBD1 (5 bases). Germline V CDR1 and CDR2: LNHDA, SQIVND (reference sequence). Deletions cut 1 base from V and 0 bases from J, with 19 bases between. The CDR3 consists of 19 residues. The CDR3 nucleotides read TGTGCCAGTAGTATAGGGGACGGACGTCGAGATTATAGCAATCAGCCCCAGCATTTT. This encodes CASSIGDGRRDYSNQPQHF.

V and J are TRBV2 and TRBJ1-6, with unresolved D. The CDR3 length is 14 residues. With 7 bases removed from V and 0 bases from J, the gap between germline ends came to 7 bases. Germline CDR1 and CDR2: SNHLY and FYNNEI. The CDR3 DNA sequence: TGTGCCAGCAACCGGTTCTCCTATAATTCACCCCTCCACTTT. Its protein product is CASNRFSYNSPLHF.

CDR3 protein: CASSSGTPYGYTF. The CDR3 DNA reads TGTGCCAGCAGTTCCGGGACGCCCTATGGCTACACCTTC. V usage is TRBV27 and J usage is TRBJ1-2; TRBD1 is a possible D gene (5 bases). The germline V gene encodes CDR1 MNHEY and CDR2 SMNVEV (reference sequence). V was trimmed by 4 bases and J by 4 bases, leaving 10 bases between them. The CDR3 has 13 residues.

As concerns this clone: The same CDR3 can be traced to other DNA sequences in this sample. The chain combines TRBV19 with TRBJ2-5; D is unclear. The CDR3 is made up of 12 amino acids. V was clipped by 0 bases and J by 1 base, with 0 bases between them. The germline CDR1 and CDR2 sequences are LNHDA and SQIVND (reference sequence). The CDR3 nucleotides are TGTGCCAGTAGTATAGACCAAGAGACCCAGTACTTC. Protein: CASSIDQETQYF.

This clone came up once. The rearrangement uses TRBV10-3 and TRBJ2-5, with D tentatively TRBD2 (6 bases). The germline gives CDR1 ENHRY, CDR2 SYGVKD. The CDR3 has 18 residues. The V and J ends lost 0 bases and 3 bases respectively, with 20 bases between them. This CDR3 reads CAISESKNPRTGEETQYF. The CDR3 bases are TGTGCCATCAGTGAGTCGAAGAACCCCAGGACGGGAGAAGAGACCCAGTACTTC.

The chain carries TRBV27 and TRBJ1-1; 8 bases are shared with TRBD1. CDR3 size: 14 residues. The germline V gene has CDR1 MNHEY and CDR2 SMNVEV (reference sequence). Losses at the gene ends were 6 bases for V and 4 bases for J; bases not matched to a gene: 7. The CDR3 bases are TGTGCCAGCAGAAATACAGGGGGAGGCACTGAAGCTTTCTTT. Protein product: CASRNTGGGTEAFF.

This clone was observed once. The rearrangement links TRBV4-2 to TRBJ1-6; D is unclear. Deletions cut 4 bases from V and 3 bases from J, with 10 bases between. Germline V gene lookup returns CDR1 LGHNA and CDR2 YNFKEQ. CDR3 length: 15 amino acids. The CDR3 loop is CASSLSGSYNSPLHF. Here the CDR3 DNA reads TGTGCCAGCAGCCTCAGTGGGAGCTATAATTCACCCCTCCACTTT.

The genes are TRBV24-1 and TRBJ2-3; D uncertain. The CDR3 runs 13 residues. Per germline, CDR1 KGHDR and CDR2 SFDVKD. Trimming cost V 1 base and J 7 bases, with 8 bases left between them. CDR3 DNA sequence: TGTGCCACCAGTGATTTCGACCACCATACGCAGTATTTT. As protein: CATSDFDHHTQYF.

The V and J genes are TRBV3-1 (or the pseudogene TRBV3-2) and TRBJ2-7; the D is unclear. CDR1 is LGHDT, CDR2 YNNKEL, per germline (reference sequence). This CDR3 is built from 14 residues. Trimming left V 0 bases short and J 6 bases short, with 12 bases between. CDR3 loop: CASSQERVRIEQYF. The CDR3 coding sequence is TGTGCCAGCAGCCAAGAACGGGTTAGAATCGAGCAGTACTTC.

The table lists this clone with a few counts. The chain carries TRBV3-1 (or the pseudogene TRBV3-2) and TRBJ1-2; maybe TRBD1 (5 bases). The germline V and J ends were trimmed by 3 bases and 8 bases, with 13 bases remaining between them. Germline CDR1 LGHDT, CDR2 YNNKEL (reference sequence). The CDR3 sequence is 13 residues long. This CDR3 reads CASSQSVTGGYTF. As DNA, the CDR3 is TGTGCCAGCAGCCAGTCAGTCACAGGCGGCTACACCTTC.

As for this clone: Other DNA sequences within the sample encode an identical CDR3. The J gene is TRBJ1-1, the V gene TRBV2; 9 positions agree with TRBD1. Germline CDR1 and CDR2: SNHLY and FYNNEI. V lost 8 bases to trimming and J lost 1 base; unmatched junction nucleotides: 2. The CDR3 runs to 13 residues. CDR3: CASRGQGNTEAFF. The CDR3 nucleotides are TGTGCCAGCCGGGGACAGGGGAACACTGAAGCTTTCTTT.

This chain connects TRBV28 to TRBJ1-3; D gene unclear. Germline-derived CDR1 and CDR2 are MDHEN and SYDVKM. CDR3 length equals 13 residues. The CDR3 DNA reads TGTGGGACGGATACTAGCTCTGGAAACACCATATATTTT. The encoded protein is CGTDTSSGNTIYF.

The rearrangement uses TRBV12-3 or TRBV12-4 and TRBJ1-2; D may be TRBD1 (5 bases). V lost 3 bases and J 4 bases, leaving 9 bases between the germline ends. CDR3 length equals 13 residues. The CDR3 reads CASSFGGTYGYTF. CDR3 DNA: TGTGCCAGCAGTTTTGGGGGGACCTATGGCTACACCTTC.